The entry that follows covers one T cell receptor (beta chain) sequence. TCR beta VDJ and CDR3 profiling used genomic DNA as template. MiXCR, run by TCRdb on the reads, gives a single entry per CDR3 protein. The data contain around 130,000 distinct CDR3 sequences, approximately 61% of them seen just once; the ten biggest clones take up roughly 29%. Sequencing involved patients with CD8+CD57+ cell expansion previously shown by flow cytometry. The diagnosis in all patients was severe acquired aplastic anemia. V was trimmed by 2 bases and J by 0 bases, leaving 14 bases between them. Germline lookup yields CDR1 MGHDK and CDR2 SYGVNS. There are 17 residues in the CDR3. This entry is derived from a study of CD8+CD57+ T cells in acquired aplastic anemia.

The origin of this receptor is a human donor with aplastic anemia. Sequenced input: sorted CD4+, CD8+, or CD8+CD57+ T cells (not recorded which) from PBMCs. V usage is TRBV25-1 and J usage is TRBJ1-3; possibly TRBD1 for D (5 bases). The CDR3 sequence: CASSEPPGGDSGNTIYF. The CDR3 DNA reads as TGTGCCAGCAGTGAACCGCCTGGGGGAGACTCTGGAAACACCATATATTTT.